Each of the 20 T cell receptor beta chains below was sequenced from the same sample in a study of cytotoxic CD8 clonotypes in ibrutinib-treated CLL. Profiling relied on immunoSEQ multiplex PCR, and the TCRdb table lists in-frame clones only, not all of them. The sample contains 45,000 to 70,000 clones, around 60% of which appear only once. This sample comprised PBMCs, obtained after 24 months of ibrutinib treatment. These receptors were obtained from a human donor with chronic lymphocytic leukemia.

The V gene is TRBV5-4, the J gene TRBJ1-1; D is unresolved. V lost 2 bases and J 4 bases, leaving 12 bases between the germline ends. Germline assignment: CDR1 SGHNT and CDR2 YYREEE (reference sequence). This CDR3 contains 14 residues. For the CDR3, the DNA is TGTGCCAGCAGCTTTTATGTGGGGTCCACTGAAGCTTTCTTT. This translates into CASSFYVGSTEAFF.

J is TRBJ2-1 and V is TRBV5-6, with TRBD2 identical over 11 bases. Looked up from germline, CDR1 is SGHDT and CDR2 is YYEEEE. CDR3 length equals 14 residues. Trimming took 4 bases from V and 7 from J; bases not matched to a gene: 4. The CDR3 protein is CASSDWTSGNEQFF. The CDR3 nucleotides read TGTGCCAGCAGCGATTGGACTAGCGGGAATGAGCAGTTCTTC.

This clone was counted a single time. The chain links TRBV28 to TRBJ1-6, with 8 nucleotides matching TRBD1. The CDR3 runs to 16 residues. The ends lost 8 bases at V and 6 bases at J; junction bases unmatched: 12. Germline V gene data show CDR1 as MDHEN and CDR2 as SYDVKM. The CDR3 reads CASRRSPGGPNSPLHF. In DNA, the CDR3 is TGTGCCAGCCGCCGATCCCCAGGGGGCCCTAATTCACCCCTCCACTTT.

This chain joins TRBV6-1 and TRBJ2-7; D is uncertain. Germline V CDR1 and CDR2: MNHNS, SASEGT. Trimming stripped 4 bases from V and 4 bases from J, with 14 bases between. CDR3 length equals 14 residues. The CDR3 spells CASSAGPGRYEQYV. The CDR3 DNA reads TGTGCCAGCAGTGCCGGACCGGGTCGATACGAGCAGTACGTC.

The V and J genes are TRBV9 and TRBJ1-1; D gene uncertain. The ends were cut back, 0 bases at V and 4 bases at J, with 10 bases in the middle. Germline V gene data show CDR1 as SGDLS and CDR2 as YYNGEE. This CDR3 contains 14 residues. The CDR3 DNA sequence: TGTGCCAGCAGCGTAGGCACAATGGGCACTGAAGCTTTCTTT. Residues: CASSVGTMGTEAFF.

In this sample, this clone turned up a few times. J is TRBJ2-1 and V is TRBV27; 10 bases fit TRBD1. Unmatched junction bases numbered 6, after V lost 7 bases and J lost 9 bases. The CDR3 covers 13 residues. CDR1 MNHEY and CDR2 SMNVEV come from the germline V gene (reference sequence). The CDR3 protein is CASTGTGASEQFF. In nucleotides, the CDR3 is TGTGCCAGCACAGGGACAGGGGCCAGTGAGCAGTTCTTC.

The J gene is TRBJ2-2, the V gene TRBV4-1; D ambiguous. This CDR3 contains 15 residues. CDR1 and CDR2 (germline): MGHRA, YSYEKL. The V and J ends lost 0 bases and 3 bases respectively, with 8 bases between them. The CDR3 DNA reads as TGCGCCAGCAGCCAAGATTTTCGAGACACCGGGGAGCTGTTTTTT. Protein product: CASSQDFRDTGELFF.

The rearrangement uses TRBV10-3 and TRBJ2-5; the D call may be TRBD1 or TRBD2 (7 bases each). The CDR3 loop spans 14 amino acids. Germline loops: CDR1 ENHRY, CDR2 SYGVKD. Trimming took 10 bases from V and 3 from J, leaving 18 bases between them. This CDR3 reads CATTLGGGEETQYF. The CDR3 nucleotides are TGTGCCACCACCTTGGGAGGGGGCGAAGAGACCCAGTACTTC.

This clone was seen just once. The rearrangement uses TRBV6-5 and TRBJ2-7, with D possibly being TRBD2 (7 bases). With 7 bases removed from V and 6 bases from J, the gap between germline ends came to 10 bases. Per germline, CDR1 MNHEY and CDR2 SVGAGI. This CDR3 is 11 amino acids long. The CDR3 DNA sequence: TGTGCCAGCATGGGAGGGGGCGAGCAGTACTTC. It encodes CASMGGGEQYF.

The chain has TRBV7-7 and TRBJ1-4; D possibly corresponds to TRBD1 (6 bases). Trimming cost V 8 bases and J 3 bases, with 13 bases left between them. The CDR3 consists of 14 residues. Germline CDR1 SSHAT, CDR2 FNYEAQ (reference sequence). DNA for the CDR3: TGTGCCAGCCCCTCCACAGGGCCTAATGAAAAACTGTTTTTT. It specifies CASPSTGPNEKLFF.

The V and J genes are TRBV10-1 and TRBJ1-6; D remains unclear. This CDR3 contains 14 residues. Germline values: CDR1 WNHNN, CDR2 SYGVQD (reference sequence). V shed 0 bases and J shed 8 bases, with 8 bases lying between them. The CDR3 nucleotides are TGCGCCAGCAGTGAGTCAAACTTCTATTCACCCCTCCACTTT. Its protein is CASSESNFYSPLHF.

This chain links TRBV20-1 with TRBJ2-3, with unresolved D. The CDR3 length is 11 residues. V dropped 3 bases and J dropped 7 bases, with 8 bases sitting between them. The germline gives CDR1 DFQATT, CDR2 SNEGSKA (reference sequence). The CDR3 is CSASPRNTQYF. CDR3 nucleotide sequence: TGCAGTGCTAGTCCGCGGAATACGCAGTATTTT.

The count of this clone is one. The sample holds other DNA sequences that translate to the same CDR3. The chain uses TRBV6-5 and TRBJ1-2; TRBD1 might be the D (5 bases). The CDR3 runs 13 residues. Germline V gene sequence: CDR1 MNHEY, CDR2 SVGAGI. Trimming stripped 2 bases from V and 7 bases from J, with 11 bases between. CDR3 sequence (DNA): TGTGCCAGCAGTTACCGTCAGGGTGGTGGCTACACCTTC. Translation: CASSYRQGGGYTF.

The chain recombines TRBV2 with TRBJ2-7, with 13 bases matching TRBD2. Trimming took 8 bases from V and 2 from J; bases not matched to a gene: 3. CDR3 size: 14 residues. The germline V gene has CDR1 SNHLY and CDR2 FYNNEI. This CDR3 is CASQGLAGAYEQYF. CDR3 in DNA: TGTGCCAGCCAAGGACTAGCGGGAGCCTACGAGCAGTACTTC.

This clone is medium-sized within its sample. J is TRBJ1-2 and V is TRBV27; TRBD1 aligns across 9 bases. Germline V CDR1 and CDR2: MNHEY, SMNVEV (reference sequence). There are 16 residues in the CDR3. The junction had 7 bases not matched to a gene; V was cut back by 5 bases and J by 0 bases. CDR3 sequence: CASSHRGRGSNYGYTF. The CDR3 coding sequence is TGTGCCAGCAGTCACAGGGGGCGCGGGTCTAACTATGGCTACACCTTC.

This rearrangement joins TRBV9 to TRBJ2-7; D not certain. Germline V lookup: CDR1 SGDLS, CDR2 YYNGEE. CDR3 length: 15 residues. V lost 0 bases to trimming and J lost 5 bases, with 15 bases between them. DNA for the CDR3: TGTGCCAGCAGCGTAGATTCGGCCCCTATGAACGAGCAGTACTTC. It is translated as CASSVDSAPMNEQYF.

The CDR3 DNA follows: TGTGCCAGCAGCTTAGGACAGGGTCTTCTGGCCAAAAACATTCAGTACTTC. It specifies CASSLGQGLLAKNIQYF. The chain carries TRBV5-4 and TRBJ2-4, with 8 positions matching TRBD1. The J segment lost 1 base and the V segment lost 2 bases, leaving 8 bases of the junction unmatched. From germline, CDR1 is SGHNT and CDR2 YYREEE (reference sequence). The CDR3 totals 17 residues.

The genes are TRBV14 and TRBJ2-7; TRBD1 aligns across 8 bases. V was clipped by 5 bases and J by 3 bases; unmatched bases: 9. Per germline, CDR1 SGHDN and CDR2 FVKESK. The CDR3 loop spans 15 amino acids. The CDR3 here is CASSLRQGPYYEQYF. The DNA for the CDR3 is TGTGCCAGCAGCTTGCGACAGGGGCCTTACTACGAGCAGTACTTC.

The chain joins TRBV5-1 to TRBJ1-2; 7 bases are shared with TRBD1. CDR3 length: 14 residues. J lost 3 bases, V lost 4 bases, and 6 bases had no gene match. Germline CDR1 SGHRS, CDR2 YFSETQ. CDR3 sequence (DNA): TGCGCCAGCAGCCCCAACGGACAGGACTATGGCTACACCTTC. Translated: CASSPNGQDYGYTF.

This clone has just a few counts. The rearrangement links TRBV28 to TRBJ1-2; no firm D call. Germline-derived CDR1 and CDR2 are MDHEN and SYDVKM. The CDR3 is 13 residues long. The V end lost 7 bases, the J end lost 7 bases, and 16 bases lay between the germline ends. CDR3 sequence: CASISGLPIGYTF. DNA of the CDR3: TGTGCCAGCATTTCGGGATTGCCTATTGGCTACACCTTC.